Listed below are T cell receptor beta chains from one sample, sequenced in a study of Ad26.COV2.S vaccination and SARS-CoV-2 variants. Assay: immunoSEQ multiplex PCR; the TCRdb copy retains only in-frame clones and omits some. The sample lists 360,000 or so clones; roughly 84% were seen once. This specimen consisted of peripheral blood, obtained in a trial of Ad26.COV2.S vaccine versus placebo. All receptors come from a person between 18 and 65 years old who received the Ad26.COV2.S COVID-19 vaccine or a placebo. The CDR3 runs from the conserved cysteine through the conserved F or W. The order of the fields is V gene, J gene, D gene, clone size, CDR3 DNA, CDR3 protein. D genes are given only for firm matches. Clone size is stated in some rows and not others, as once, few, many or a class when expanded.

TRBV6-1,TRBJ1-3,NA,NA,TGTGCCAGCAGTGAGGGATGGGACTCTGGAAACACCATATATTTT,CASSEGWDSGNTIYF
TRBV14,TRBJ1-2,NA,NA,TGTGCCAGCAGCCAAGAGGGAAACTATGGCTACACCTTC,CASSQEGNYGYTF
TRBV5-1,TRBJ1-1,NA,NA,TGCGCCAGCAGCTTTCCGGACCGGAACACTGAAGCTTTCTTT,CASSFPDRNTEAFF
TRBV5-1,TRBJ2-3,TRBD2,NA,TGCGCCAGCAGCCAAACTAGCGGGGAGAGCACAGATACGCAGTATTTT,CASSQTSGESTDTQYF
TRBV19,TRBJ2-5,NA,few,TGTGCCAGTAGTATTGGGGTTCGGGAGACCCAGTACTTC,CASSIGVRETQYF
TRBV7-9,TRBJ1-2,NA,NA,TGTGCCAGCAGCTTAGGGCACCAGGCCCCCGGCTACACCTTC,CASSLGHQAPGYTF
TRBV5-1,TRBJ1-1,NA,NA,TGCGCCAGCAGCTTGGGTGTGAACACTGAAGCTTTCTTT,CASSLGVNTEAFF
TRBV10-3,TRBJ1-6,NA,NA,TGTGCCATCAGTGAAGGGAGTGTGCGGCGGGATTCACCCCTCCACTTT,CAISEGSVRRDSPLHF
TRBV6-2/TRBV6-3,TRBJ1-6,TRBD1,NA,TGTGCCAGCAGTTACTGGGACAGGGTGGTCGGTTCACCCCTCCACTTT,CASSYWDRVVGSPLHF
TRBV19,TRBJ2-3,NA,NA,TGTGCCAGTAGTATAGTTGGGGACGGCACAGATACGCAGTATTTT,CASSIVGDGTDTQYF
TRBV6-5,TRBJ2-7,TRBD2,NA,TGTGCCAGCAGTTACTCGCCAGCGGGGAAGGGCGAGCAGTACTTC,CASSYSPAGKGEQYF
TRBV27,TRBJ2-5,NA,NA,TGTGCCAGCAGTTTAGTAGCCGGCGGGGTGACCCAGTACTTC,CASSLVAGGVTQYF
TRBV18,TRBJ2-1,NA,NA,TGTGCCAGCTCACCACCTGACGGCTACAATGAGCAGTTCTTC,CASSPPDGYNEQFF
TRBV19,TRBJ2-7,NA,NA,TGTGCCAGTAGTATCGGACGGTCCTCCTACGAGCAGTACTTC,CASSIGRSSYEQYF
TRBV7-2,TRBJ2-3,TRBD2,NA,TGTGCCAGCAGCCCTCTTCCTAGCGGGGTTATCTTTCACCAGTATTTT,CASSPLPSGVIFHQYF
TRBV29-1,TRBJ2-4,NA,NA,TGCAGCGTTGGGGGTTTAGCCAAAAACATTCAGTACTTC,CSVGGLAKNIQYF
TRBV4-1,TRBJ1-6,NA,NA,TGCGCCAGCAGCCAAGTCCCCTTTTCAGGGGACCCATTTTCACCCCTCCACTTT,CASSQVPFSGDPFSPLHF
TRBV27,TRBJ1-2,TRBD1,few,TGTGCCAGCAGGAACAGGGGGAGCTACACCTTC,CASRNRGSYTF
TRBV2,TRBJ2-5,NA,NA,TGTGCCAGCAGTGTTGAAGAGACCCAGTACTTC,CASSVEETQYF
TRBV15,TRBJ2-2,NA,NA,TGTGCCACCAGCAGAGATAGAAGCGTCACGAACACCGGGGAGCTGTTTTTT,CATSRDRSVTNTGELFF
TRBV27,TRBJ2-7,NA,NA,TGTGCCAGCTCCTCAATTACGGCGTACGAGCAGTACTTC,CASSSITAYEQYF
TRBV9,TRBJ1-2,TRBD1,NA,TGTGCCAGCAGCGTAGAGGCGGGACAGCCTTATGGCTACACCTTC,CASSVEAGQPYGYTF
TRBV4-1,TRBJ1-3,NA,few,TGCGCCAGCAGCTCGGGATCTGGAAACACCATATATTTT,CASSSGSGNTIYF
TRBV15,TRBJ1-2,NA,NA,TGTGCCACCAGCAGACAAAACAGGGATCTTAACTATGGCTACACCTTC,CATSRQNRDLNYGYTF
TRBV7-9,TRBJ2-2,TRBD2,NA,TGTGCCAGCAGCGCCCGGACTAGCGGGGGGACCGGGGAGCTGTTTTTT,CASSARTSGGTGELFF
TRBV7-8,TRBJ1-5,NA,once,TGTGCCAGCAGCTTAGGTTGGGTGGGCAGCAATCAGCCCCAGCATTTT,CASSLGWVGSNQPQHF
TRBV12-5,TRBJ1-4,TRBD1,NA,TGTGCTAGTGGTTCAGGACAGGGACGTGAAAAACTGTTTTTT,CASGSGQGREKLFF
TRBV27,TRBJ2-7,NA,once,TGTGCCAGCAGTTTATCCCCCTCGGGGGTTGGGTACGAGCAGTACTTC,CASSLSPSGVGYEQYF
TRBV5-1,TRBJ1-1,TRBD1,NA,TGCGCCAGCAGCCGGAACCGGGACAGTGAAGCTTTCTTT,CASSRNRDSEAFF
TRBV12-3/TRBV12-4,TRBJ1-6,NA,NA,TGTGCCAGCAGTACGCCTGCGGCACCCCTCCACTTT,CASSTPAAPLHF
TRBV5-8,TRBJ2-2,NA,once,TGTGCCAGCAGCCTAAGGGGGGGTACCGGGGAGCTGTTTTTT,CASSLRGGTGELFF
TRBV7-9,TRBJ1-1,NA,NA,TGTGCCAGCAGCTTATGGCAGATGAACACTGAAGCTTTCTTT,CASSLWQMNTEAFF
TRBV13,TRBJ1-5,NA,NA,TGTGCCAGCAGCGGAGGGGTGGGACAGCCCCAGCATTTT,CASSGGVGQPQHF
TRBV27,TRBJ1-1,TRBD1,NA,TGTGCCAGCAGTCTGACAGGGGGCCAGAACACTGAAGCTTTCTTT,CASSLTGGQNTEAFF
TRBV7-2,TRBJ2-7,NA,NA,TGTGCCAGCAGCTTAGAACAGGTTTTCTACGAGCAGTACTTC,CASSLEQVFYEQYF
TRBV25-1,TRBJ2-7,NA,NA,TGTGCCAGCAGTGAACGGGGCGAGCAGTACTTC,CASSERGEQYF
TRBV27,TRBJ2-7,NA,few,TGTGCCAGCAGTTTATCGGTTTGGGCCGAGCAGTACTTC,CASSLSVWAEQYF
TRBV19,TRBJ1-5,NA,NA,TGTGCCAGTAGTACGACAGGTTCCAATCAGCCCCAGCATTTT,CASSTTGSNQPQHF
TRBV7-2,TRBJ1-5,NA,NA,TGTGCCAGCAGCCAGGAGGGAAATCAGCCCCAGCATTTT,CASSQEGNQPQHF
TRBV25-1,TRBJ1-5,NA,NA,TGTGCCAGCAGTGAATCAGGAGGAAGCAATCAGCCCCAGCATTTT,CASSESGGSNQPQHF
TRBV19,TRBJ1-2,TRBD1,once,TGTGCCAGTAGTGAAGGAGGGGGCCCCACCTATGGCTACACCTTC,CASSEGGGPTYGYTF
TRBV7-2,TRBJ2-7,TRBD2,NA,TGTGCCAGCAGCTTAGAGGCCGGGGGGGTTTACGAGCAGTACTTC,CASSLEAGGVYEQYF
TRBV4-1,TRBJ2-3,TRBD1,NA,TGCGCCAGCAGCCAAGATTCCGGACAGGGGTTGGTGGCAGATACGCAGTATTTT,CASSQDSGQGLVADTQYF
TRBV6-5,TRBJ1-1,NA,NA,TGTGCCAGCAGTTACAACATGAACACTGAAGCTTTCTTT,CASSYNMNTEAFF
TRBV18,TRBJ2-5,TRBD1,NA,TGTGCCAGCTCACCGACGACAGGGAAAGAGACCCAGTACTTC,CASSPTTGKETQYF
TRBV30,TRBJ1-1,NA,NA,TGTGCCTGGAGTGTGTCTCGGGGCACTGAAGCTTTCTTT,CAWSVSRGTEAFF
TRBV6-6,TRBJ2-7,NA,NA,TGTGCCAGCAGTGCCCAGATGGGGGCTTACGAGCAGTACTTC,CASSAQMGAYEQYF
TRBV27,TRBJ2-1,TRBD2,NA,TGTGCCAGCAGTTTGCGGACTAGCGGAGTCAATGAGCAGTTCTTC,CASSLRTSGVNEQFF
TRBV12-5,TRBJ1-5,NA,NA,TGTGCTAGTGGGAGCCGGGGCAGTCAGCCCCAGCATTTT,CASGSRGSQPQHF
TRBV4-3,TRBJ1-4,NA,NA,TGCGCCAGCAGCCAAGACTCGGGCAGGTCCGGTGAAAAACTGTTTTTT,CASSQDSGRSGEKLFF
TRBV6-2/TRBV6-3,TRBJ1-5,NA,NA,TGTGCCAGCAGTTACTCCGCAGGGCAAAATCAGCCCCAGCATTTT,CASSYSAGQNQPQHF
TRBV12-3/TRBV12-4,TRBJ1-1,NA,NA,TGTGCCAGCAATTTCCCCGGAACTGAAGCTTTCTTT,CASNFPGTEAFF